The 23 T cell receptor beta chains listed next were all sequenced from one sample in a study of CD8+CD57+ T cells in acquired aplastic anemia. The study profiled TCR beta VDJ and CDR3 using genomic DNA as template. Each CDR3 protein gets one entry after TCRdb re-called the reads with MiXCR. The sample has 400,000 to 450,000 distinct CDR3 sequences, under 80% seen once; the top ten hold 4%. Material for sequencing was sorted CD4+, CD8+, or CD8+CD57+ T cells (not recorded which) from PBMCs. These receptor sequences come from a human donor in good health, serving as a control.

The chain carries TRBV7-2 and TRBJ2-7; no definite D call. Trimming took 3 bases from V and 0 from J, leaving 12 bases between them. The CDR3 consists of 15 residues. Germline CDR1 reads SGHTA; CDR2 reads FQGNSA. The CDR3 reads CASSFSRALSYEQYF. In nucleotides, the CDR3 is TGTGCCAGCAGCTTTAGCCGGGCCCTCTCCTACGAGCAGTACTTC. The full variable domain, with the rest looked up from reference TRBV7-2 and TRBJ2-7, is GAGVSQSPSNKVTEKGKDVELRCDPISGHTALYWYRQSLGQGLEFLIYFQGNSAPDKSGLPSDRFSAERTGGSVSTLTIQRTQQEDSAVYLCASSFSRALSYEQYFGPGTRLTVT.

On this clonotype itself: Because the CDR3 is missing its conserved closing phenylalanine or tryptophan, this is likely a read error. No DNA is shown, since the ends of the CDR3 on it are uncertain; the CDR3 is the one TCRdb lists. The chain combines TRBV7-2 with TRBJ2-7; TRBD2, as called in the table, went unchecked against the DNA. The CDR3 sequence runs 13 residues, both termini included. CDR1 and CDR2 from the germline V gene are SGHTA and FQGNSA. CDR3 loop: CASSLVETHRGPP.

With respect to this clonotype: A junction end diverges from the germline sequence, so it may reflect a read error. J is TRBJ2-2 and V is TRBV11-2, with TRBD1 matching 7 bases. CDR3 length equals 15 residues. Germline CDR1 is SGHAT and CDR2 is FQNNGV. In DNA form, the CDR3 reads TGTGCCAGCAGCTTCTGGACAGGTAACACCGGGGAGCTGTTCTTT. The encoded protein is CASSFWTGNTGELFF. The whole variable domain, remainder taken from reference TRBV11-2 and TRBJ2-2, is EAGVAQSPRYKIIEKRQSVAFWCNPISGHATLYWYQQILGQGPKLLIQFQNNGVVDDSQLPKDRFSAERLKGVDSTLKIQPAKLEDSAVYLCASSFWTGNTGELFFGEGSRLTVL.

Concerning this clonotype itself: One end of the junction fails to match germline, which may point to a read error. The V and J genes are TRBV7-8 and TRBJ1-2; D is uncertain. The CDR3 runs 11 residues. Germline CDR1 SGHVS, CDR2 FQNEAQ. CDR3 in DNA: TGTGCCAGCAGCTTGGCTGGGCACTACGCCTTC. Its translation is CASSLAGHYAF.

Comments on this clonotype: At one of its ends the junction is not consistent with the germline gene, which may arise from a read error. This chain joins TRBV7-3 and TRBJ2-7; tentative D call: TRBD2 (6 bases). The CDR3 is 13 amino acids. Germline CDR1 is SGHTA and CDR2 is FQGTGA. The CDR3 coding sequence is TGTGCCAGCAGCTTGGGACTTGCCTACGGGCAGTACTTC. Translating gives CASSLGLAYGQYF. The whole variable domain, filled in from reference TRBV7-3 and TRBJ2-7, reads GAGVSQTPSNKVTEKGKYVELRCDPISGHTALYWYRQSLGQGPEFLIYFQGTGAADDSGLPNDRFFAVRPEGSVSTLKIQRTERGDSAVYLCASSLGLAYGQYFGPGTRLTVT.

This chain connects TRBV2 to TRBJ2-6; D call uncertain. Trimming shortened V by 10 bases and J by 1 base, and 11 bases separated the two germline ends. The CDR3 is 14 residues long. Germline V gene lookup returns CDR1 SNHLY and CDR2 FYNNEI. CDR3 in amino acids: CATSPRSGANVLTF. In DNA, the CDR3 is TGTGCCACCAGCCCGAGGTCTGGGGCCAACGTCCTGACTTTC.

Worth noting for this clonotype: The CDR3 does not close with the conserved phenylalanine or tryptophan, likely indicating a read error. It is unclear where the CDR3 begins or ends on the DNA, so no DNA is shown, and the CDR3 is as TCRdb lists it. This rearrangement joins TRBV2 to TRBJ2-7; the table's TRBD1 call for D was not verified on the DNA. Germline CDR1 SNHLY, CDR2 FYNNEI. The CDR3 is 13 amino acids in total, end residues counted. This chain's CDR3 is CASTVGQGAPEYY.

The chain couples TRBV25-1 to TRBJ1-2; TRBD1 is a possible D gene (6 bases). The CDR3 runs to 14 residues. From germline, CDR1 is MGHDK and CDR2 SYGVNS. V gave up 6 bases and J gave up 2 bases, with 13 bases separating them. DNA of the CDR3: TGTGCCAGCAGAGAAACAGGGTCGAACTATGGCTACACCTTC. Amino acids: CASRETGSNYGYTF.

With regard to this clonotype: The conserved phenylalanine or tryptophan is not found at the CDR3 terminus, so this likely reflects a read error. The limits of the CDR3 on the DNA are not certain, so only TCRdb's listed CDR3 is given. The chain is built from TRBV19 and TRBJ2-1. Germline V gives CDR1 LNHDA, CDR2 SQIVND (reference sequence). Inclusive of both ends, the CDR3 amounts to 11 amino acids. The CDR3: CASSIDNEQSQ.

This rearrangement joins TRBV12-3 or TRBV12-4 to TRBJ2-7, with D tentatively TRBD1 (6 bases). CDR3 size: 14 residues. The V end was cut by 6 bases, the J end by 4 bases, with 16 bases between. CDR3 nucleotides: TGTGCCAGCAGCTTGCTCAGGGGCTCTTACGAGCAGTACTTC. Residues: CASSLLRGSYEQYF.

This clonotype was found many times. This chain joins TRBV19 and TRBJ2-1; D is possibly TRBD1 (6 bases). Between the trimmed V and J ends, which lost 6 bases and 2 bases, there was a span of 17 bases. This CDR3 spans 16 amino acids. Germline loops: CDR1 LNHDA, CDR2 SQIVND (reference sequence). This chain's CDR3 is CASSLRRTATYNEQFF. The CDR3 DNA reads as TGTGCCAGTAGCCTCCGCCGGACAGCGACCTACAATGAGCAGTTCTTC.

The chain combines TRBV12-3 or TRBV12-4 with TRBJ1-5; 7 bases match TRBD1. V shed 5 bases and J 3 bases; nucleotides not matched to a gene: 13. This CDR3 spans 17 amino acids. Written as DNA, the CDR3 is TGTGCCAGCAGTGAAGAGGGAGACAGGGTCCACAATCAGCCCCAGCATTTT. Translation gives CASSEEGDRVHNQPQHF.

J is TRBJ1-2 and V is TRBV29-1; D not certain. Trimming took off 7 bases at V and 1 base at J, with 13 bases between the two ends. The CDR3 has 13 residues. In germline, CDR1 is SQVTM, CDR2 ANQGSEA. CDR3 sequence reads: CSALPTDNYGYTF. CDR3 in DNA: TGCAGCGCCCTACCAACTGATAACTATGGCTACACCTTC.

This clonotype was seen at least ten times. The V and J genes are TRBV6-5 and TRBJ1-6; TRBD1 matches at 9 bases. With V trimmed by 2 bases and J by 9 bases, 5 bases remained unmatched. This CDR3 comprises 15 residues. Germline loops: CDR1 MNHEY, CDR2 SVGAGI. The CDR3 DNA follows: TGTGCCAGCAGTTACGCTCCGGGACAGGGTTCACCCCTCCACTTT. It codes for CASSYAPGQGSPLHF.

The genes are TRBV20-1 and TRBJ1-1; D uncertain. From germline, CDR1 is DFQATT and CDR2 SNEGSKA (reference sequence). The length of the CDR3 is 15 residues. V gave up 7 bases and J gave up 9 bases, with 27 bases separating them. The DNA of the CDR3 is TGCAGTGTTAGCCCCCCGGGAGCACTGATGCTGAAAGCTTTCTTT. Translating it yields CSVSPPGALMLKAFF.

Remarks on this clonotype: At one of its ends the junction is not consistent with the germline gene, which may arise from a read error. V is TRBV20-1 and J is TRBJ2-3; D is undetermined. This CDR3 has 11 residues. Germline CDR1 DFQATT, CDR2 SNEGSKA (reference sequence). In DNA, the CDR3 is TGCAGTGCTCCCTACGTAGATATGCAGTATTTT. This gives the protein CSAPYVDMQYF.

The V and J genes are TRBV13 and TRBJ2-5, with 11 bases fitting TRBD2. The CDR3 totals 19 residues. The V gene's germline CDR1 is PRHDT and CDR2 FYEKMQ (reference sequence). V lost 5 bases and J lost 5; bases outside the gene matches: 19. CDR3 in DNA: TGTGCCAGCAGCCCTGATCTCTCGGGGCTAGCGGGGGGCCGGGAGACCCAGTACTTC. This encodes CASSPDLSGLAGGRETQYF.

This rearrangement joins TRBV29-1 to TRBJ2-3; 8 positions match TRBD1. Unmatched junction bases numbered 10, after V lost 3 bases and J lost 2 bases. The germline gives CDR1 SQVTM, CDR2 ANQGSEA. CDR3 length: 16 residues. CDR3 nucleotide sequence: TGCAGCGTTGAGCCCCAAGGGACAGGTATCACAGATACGCAGTATTTT. This translates into CSVEPQGTGITDTQYF.

The genes are TRBV4-2 and TRBJ1-2; no definite D call. The CDR3 has 15 residues. Trimming pared 0 bases from V and 6 bases from J, leaving 14 bases between. Germline loops: CDR1 LGHNA, CDR2 YNFKEQ. DNA for the CDR3: TGTGCCAGCAGCCAAGAGGCTAGCCGCAGAGATGGCTACACCTTC. The encoded protein is CASSQEASRRDGYTF.

In its sample, this clonotype was seen a few times. DNA for the CDR3: TGTGCCAGCAGTTACGCAGGGGACTACGAGCAGTACTTC. Its protein is CASSYAGDYEQYF. The chain combines TRBV7-3 with TRBJ2-7, with D possibly TRBD1 on 6 matching bases. The CDR3 length is 13 residues. In germline, CDR1 is SGHTA, CDR2 FQGTGA. V lost 6 bases to trimming and J lost 3 bases, with 12 bases between them.

This clonotype was recorded many times. J is TRBJ2-5 and V is TRBV12-3 or TRBV12-4; D gene uncertain. V gave up 1 base and J gave up 5 bases, with 8 bases separating them. The CDR3 is made up of 13 amino acids. CDR3 bases: TGTGCCAGCAGTTTAGGTGAGACGGAGACCCAGTACTTC. This sequence encodes CASSLGETETQYF.

Concerning this clonotype itself: A read error may account for a junction end that differs from germline. This sequence joins TRBV7-9 and TRBJ1-4; the D is unclear. Germline V gene sequence: CDR1 SEHNR, CDR2 FQNEAQ (reference sequence). This CDR3 has 13 amino acids. In nucleotides, the CDR3 is TGTGCCAGCAGCAACAGCGCGGCTGGAAACACCATATTT. Protein: CASSNSAAGNTIF.

The V gene is TRBV29-1, the J gene TRBJ1-2; tentatively, D is TRBD1 (6 bases). Looked up from germline, CDR1 is SQVTM and CDR2 is ANQGSEA. This CDR3 has 13 residues. V was shortened by 6 bases and J by 8 bases, with 19 bases between the two germline ends. The CDR3 nucleotides are TGCAGCGTGGAGAGGCAGGGGAGTCGGGGCTACACCTTC. Its translation is CSVERQGSRGYTF.